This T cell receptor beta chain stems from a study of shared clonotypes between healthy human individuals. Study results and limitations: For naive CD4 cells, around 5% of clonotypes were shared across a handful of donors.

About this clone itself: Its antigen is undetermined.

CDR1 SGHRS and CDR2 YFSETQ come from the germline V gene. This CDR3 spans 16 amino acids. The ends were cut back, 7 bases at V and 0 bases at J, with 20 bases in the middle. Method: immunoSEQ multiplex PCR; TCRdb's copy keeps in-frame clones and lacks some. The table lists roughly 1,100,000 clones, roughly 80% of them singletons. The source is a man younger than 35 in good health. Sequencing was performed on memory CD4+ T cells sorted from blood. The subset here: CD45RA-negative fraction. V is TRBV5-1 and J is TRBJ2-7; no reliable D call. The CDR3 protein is CASQPSHPRISYEQYF. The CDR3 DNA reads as TGCGCCAGCCAGCCTAGTCATCCTCGGATCTCCTACGAGCAGTACTTC.